The sequence of this TCR beta chain was determined in a study of shared clonotypes between healthy human individuals. The wider study: Contributing individuals were two females and three males aged 18 to 49.

The CDR3 loop spans 17 amino acids. With V trimmed by 0 bases and J by 2 bases, 5 bases remained unmatched. Germline CDR1 GTSNPN, CDR2 SVGIG (reference sequence). Findings of the study overall: Clonotypes not shared had lower generation probabilities than those common to all four donors. In general, naive subsets displayed greater estimated richness than memory subsets did. Having only a few donors restricted how much genetic and exposure-history diversity was captured.

Generated by immunoSEQ multiplex PCR, the TCRdb table keeps only in-frame clones and is missing some. The data hold about 1,800,000 clones, with approximately 95% observed a single time. CD8 cells classed as naive were CD45RO-negative and positively selected for CCR7, excluding terminally differentiated effector memory CD45RA+ cells. In the case of this clone: Its antigen is undetermined.

The rearrangement links TRBV30 to TRBJ1-5; TRBD1 agrees at 12 bases. Specimen: naive CD8+ T cells sorted from blood. This receptor was obtained from a man aged 18 to 29 in good health. The DNA of the CDR3 is TGTGCCTGGAGTGTGGGACAGGGGGCGATCGGCAATCAGCCCCAGCATTTT. Translation: CAWSVGQGAIGNQPQHF.